These 18 T cell receptor beta chains were sequenced from one sample in a study of siplizumab effects on memory and regulatory T cells. This table comes from immunoSEQ multiplex PCR, and its TCRdb copy is limited to in-frame clones, with some not included. The sample shows some 100,000 clones, more than 85% of them seen only once. The sample comprised CD8+ T cells sorted from blood. The receptor source for this set is a human donor in good health.

Here the CDR3 DNA reads TGCAGCGTTGTGGCCAGCCACGGGAACACTGAAGCTTTCTTT. It yields the protein CSVVASHGNTEAFF. The chain recombines TRBV29-1 with TRBJ1-1; D unclear. V dropped 4 bases and J dropped 1 base, with 13 bases sitting between them. The CDR3 is made up of 14 amino acids. The germline gives CDR1 SQVTM, CDR2 ANQGSEA.

CDR3 DNA sequence: TGTGCCAGCAGCCCCCGGACAGGGGACAACGAGCAGTACTTC. It translates to CASSPRTGDNEQYF. This sequence joins TRBV11-2 and TRBJ2-7, with TRBD1 matching over 9 bases. The ends lost 5 bases at V and 5 bases at J; junction bases unmatched: 7. Germline assignment: CDR1 SGHAT and CDR2 FQNNGV. The CDR3 contains 14 residues. The full variable domain, completed using reference TRBV11-2 and TRBJ2-7, is EAGVAQSPRYKIIEKRQSVAFWCNPISGHATLYWYQQILGQGPKLLIQFQNNGVVDDSQLPKDRFSAERLKGVDSTLKIQPAKLEDSAVYLCASSPRTGDNEQYFGPGTRLTVT.

V gene TRBV11-2 combines with J gene TRBJ2-1; D gene unclear. CDR1 and CDR2 from the germline V gene are SGHAT and FQNNGV. The CDR3 totals 10 residues. The germline V and J ends were trimmed by 5 bases and 11 bases, with 7 bases remaining between them. The CDR3 sequence is CASSGRQQFF. The CDR3, as DNA: TGTGCCAGCAGCGGACGACAGCAGTTCTTC.

CDR3 sequence (DNA): TGTGCCAGCAGCCACAGCAGCGAGACAGATACGCAGTATTTT. The encoded protein is CASSHSSETDTQYF. The rearrangement uses TRBV5-6 and TRBJ2-3; D remains unclear. Looked up from germline, CDR1 is SGHDT and CDR2 is YYEEEE. This CDR3 is 14 amino acids long. The germline V and J ends were trimmed by 4 bases and 3 bases, with 12 bases remaining between them. The variable domain in full, with the rest retrieved from reference TRBV5-6 and TRBJ2-3, is DAGVTQSPTHLIKTRGQQVTLRCSPKSGHDTVSWYQQALGQGPQFIFQYYEEEERQRGNFPDRFSGHQFPNYSSELNVNALLLGDSALYLCASSHSSETDTQYFGPGTRLTVL.

This chain links TRBV7-2 with TRBJ2-7; 7 bases agree with TRBD1. After removal of 1 base from V and 3 bases from J, the junction contained 3 bases not matched to a gene. Germline loops: CDR1 SGHTA, CDR2 FQGNSA. There are 14 residues in the CDR3. DNA for the CDR3: TGTGCCAGCAGCTTAGAACAGGGGTACTACGAGCAGTACTTC. Residues: CASSLEQGYYEQYF.

Sample share makes this clone medium-sized. This rearrangement joins TRBV6-5 to TRBJ2-2; D ambiguous. The ends were cut back, 2 bases at V and 1 base at J, with 5 bases in the middle. In germline, CDR1 is MNHEY, CDR2 SVGAGI. The CDR3 loop spans 14 amino acids. This CDR3 is CASSYGKNTGELFF. DNA of the CDR3: TGTGCCAGCAGTTACGGAAAGAACACCGGGGAGCTGTTTTTT.

CDR3 nucleotide sequence: TGTGCCAGCAGTTTCGGGACAGGGGGCTACAATGAGCAGTTCTTC. It encodes CASSFGTGGYNEQFF. The J gene is TRBJ2-1, the V gene TRBV27; 11 positions agree with TRBD1. Germline assignment: CDR1 MNHEY and CDR2 SMNVEV (reference sequence). V was clipped by 3 bases and J by 3 bases; unmatched bases: 1. The CDR3 covers 15 residues.

J is TRBJ2-7 and V is TRBV4-1, with D maybe TRBD2 (5 bases). The CDR3 sequence is 15 residues long. Deletions cut 0 bases from V and 4 bases from J, with 13 bases between. Germline CDR1 and CDR2: MGHRA and YSYEKL. CDR3 region: CASSQDLLTGYEQYF. The CDR3 DNA sequence: TGCGCCAGCAGCCAAGATTTGCTAACGGGGTACGAGCAGTACTTC.

This rearrangement joins TRBV4-1 to TRBJ2-3, with 8 bases identical to TRBD2. V was pared by 1 base and J by 6 bases, with 9 bases of the junction left unmatched. This CDR3 has 16 amino acids. CDR1 and CDR2 (germline): MGHRA, YSYEKL. The CDR3 protein is CASSQGGLGYMDTQYF. As DNA, the CDR3 is TGCGCCAGCAGCCAAGGGGGACTAGGCTATATGGATACGCAGTATTTT.

V is TRBV5-1 and J is TRBJ2-7; a weak D match, TRBD1 (6 bases). CDR3 length: 15 residues. V was trimmed by 4 bases and J by 4 bases, leaving 18 bases between them. Germline lookup yields CDR1 SGHRS and CDR2 YFSETQ. The chain's CDR3 is CASSMPRDRFYEQYF. CDR3 DNA: TGCGCCAGCAGCATGCCTCGAGACAGGTTTTACGAGCAGTACTTC.

This CDR3 reads CASSRDSGSNEQFF. DNA of the CDR3: TGCGCCAGCAGCCGGGATAGCGGGAGTAATGAGCAGTTCTTC. The chain employs TRBV4-3 and TRBJ2-1; 9 bases map to TRBD2. Unmatched junction bases numbered 5, after V lost 4 bases and J lost 7 bases. From germline, CDR1 is LGHNA and CDR2 YSLEER. This CDR3 contains 14 residues.

This chain connects TRBV7-2 to TRBJ2-4; D is unclear. V was shortened by 3 bases and J by 2 bases, with 14 bases between the two germline ends. The CDR3 runs to 16 residues. CDR1 and CDR2 from the germline V gene are SGHTA and FQGNSA. CDR3 sequence (DNA): TGTGCCAGCAGCTTCGTTCCGAAGGGTCCCAAAAACATTCAGTACTTC. The encoded protein is CASSFVPKGPKNIQYF.

This clone has just one count. The chain uses TRBV7-3 and TRBJ2-3; 7 nucleotides align to TRBD2. The ends lost 5 bases at V and 5 bases at J; junction bases unmatched: 13. Germline CDR1 reads SGHTA; CDR2 reads FQGTGA. The length of the CDR3 is 16 residues. The CDR3 reads CASSPGLGGEGDTQYF. The CDR3 coding sequence is TGTGCCAGCAGCCCCGGACTAGGCGGAGAAGGAGATACGCAGTATTTT.

The chain is built from TRBV14 and TRBJ2-7; D remains unclear. Trimming pared 4 bases from V and 0 bases from J, leaving 7 bases between. Germline V CDR1 and CDR2: SGHDN, FVKESK. This CDR3 has 13 amino acids. The CDR3 reads CASSLPSSYEQYF. CDR3 DNA sequence: TGTGCCAGCAGCCTCCCCAGCTCCTACGAGCAGTACTTC.

The chain joins TRBV2 to TRBJ2-7; weak D call: TRBD2 (5 bases). CDR3 length equals 15 residues. Looked up from germline, CDR1 is SNHLY and CDR2 is FYNNEI. V was cut by 0 bases and J by 4 bases, with 13 bases left in between. CDR3 sequence reads: CASSEALGEGYEQYF. The CDR3 bases are TGTGCCAGCAGTGAAGCGCTCGGGGAAGGATACGAGCAGTACTTC.

The gene calls are TRBV11-2 and TRBJ2-1; tentatively, D is TRBD1 or TRBD2 (5 bases each). There are 18 residues in the CDR3. Looked up from germline, CDR1 is SGHAT and CDR2 is FQNNGV. Trimming left V 0 bases short and J 3 bases short, with 18 bases between. The CDR3: CASSLDYGAVGHYNEQFF. Written as DNA, the CDR3 is TGTGCCAGCAGCTTAGATTACGGGGCAGTTGGGCACTACAATGAGCAGTTCTTC.

This chain links TRBV5-8 with TRBJ1-2, with D perhaps matching TRBD1 (5 bases). CDR1 SGHTS and CDR2 YDEGEE come from the germline V gene. The CDR3 sequence is 14 residues long. The germline V and J ends were trimmed by 8 bases and 4 bases, with 18 bases remaining between them. The CDR3 loop reads CASFTPGPLYGYTF. CDR3 DNA sequence: TGTGCCAGTTTTACGCCGGGGCCCCTCTATGGCTACACCTTC.

V usage is TRBV4-1 and J usage is TRBJ2-3, with a possible D match to TRBD2 (6 bases). The CDR3 extends over 15 amino acids. Trimming took off 0 bases at V and 5 bases at J, with 12 bases between the two ends. Germline V lookup: CDR1 MGHRA, CDR2 YSYEKL. CDR3 residues: CASSQDSGVVDTQYF. The DNA for the CDR3 is TGCGCCAGCAGCCAAGACTCGGGAGTAGTAGATACGCAGTATTTT.